Shown below are 14 T cell receptor beta chains from a single sample sequenced in a study of blood T cells in healthy people across ages. PCR was performed a second time for about 7 to 12 cycles using a sample-barcoded 5' primer and a J-beta primer mix. TCRdb called the 5' RACE reads again in MiXCR, with one record for every CDR3 protein. The data contain roughly 2 million distinct CDR3 sequences, 40% to 55% of them seen just once; the ten biggest clones take up around 2.1%. The sequenced sample was blood. These receptors all stem from a woman between 40 and 50 years old in good health.

V and J are TRBV28 and TRBJ1-2; 8 positions agree with TRBD1. The J segment lost 0 bases and the V segment lost 3 bases, leaving 9 bases of the junction unmatched. The CDR3 extends over 17 amino acids. CDR1 and CDR2 from the germline V gene are MDHEN and SYDVKM. CDR3 sequence (DNA): TGTGCCAGCAGTTTCGGAGGCAGGGGGCCACCTAACTATGGCTACACCTTC. Translated: CASSFGGRGPPNYGYTF.

In this sample, this clonotype turned up a few times. The rearrangement joins TRBV28 to TRBJ2-7; D is possibly TRBD2 (5 bases). The V end was cut by 5 bases, the J end by 6 bases, with 14 bases between. Germline lookup yields CDR1 MDHEN and CDR2 SYDVKM. The CDR3 covers 13 residues. The CDR3 here is CASSQGGSAEQYF. The CDR3 DNA follows: TGTGCCAGCAGTCAAGGCGGGTCCGCCGAGCAGTACTTC.

The chain employs TRBV24-1 and TRBJ2-3; 7 nucleotides align to TRBD1. V lost 2 bases to trimming and J lost 0 bases; unmatched junction nucleotides: 4. The CDR3 runs 16 residues. Germline V CDR1 and CDR2: KGHDR, SFDVKD. The DNA for the CDR3 is TGTGCCACCAGTGATTCCGGGACAGCTAGCACAGATACGCAGTATTTT. Protein: CATSDSGTASTDTQYF.

This clonotype turned up a few times. The genes are TRBV5-6 and TRBJ1-4; 12 bases agree with TRBD1. CDR3 length equals 18 residues. The germline CDR1 and CDR2 sequences are SGHDT and YYEEEE. With V trimmed by 3 bases and J by 5 bases, 11 bases remained unmatched. The CDR3 nucleotides read TGTGCCAGCAGCTACACGTTGGGACAGGGGGCGAAGAATGAAAAACTGTTTTTT. It encodes CASSYTLGQGAKNEKLFF.

This chain links TRBV6-1 with TRBJ2-1, with a possible D match to TRBD1 (6 bases). The assigned J gene may be wrong: the sequence end matches TRBJ2-7 better. CDR1 MNHNS and CDR2 SASEGT come from the germline V gene. The CDR3 is 16 amino acids. The CDR3 region is CASSETTGSSYNEQYF. The CDR3 coding sequence is TGTGCCAGCAGTGAAACAACAGGGTCCTCCTACAATGAGCAGTACTTC.

The chain links TRBV6-5 to TRBJ2-5, with D hard to call. In germline, CDR1 is MNHEY, CDR2 SVGAGI. Trimming pared 4 bases from V and 4 bases from J, leaving 10 bases between. The CDR3 is made up of 13 amino acids. CDR3 nucleotides: TGTGCCAGCAGTTCCGCGTCCAGAGAGACCCAGTACTTC. Encoded protein: CASSSASRETQYF.

V usage is TRBV4-3 and J usage is TRBJ1-6; maybe TRBD1 (5 bases). Germline assignment: CDR1 LGHNA and CDR2 YSLEER. Trimming cost V 0 bases and J 5 bases, with 14 bases left between them. This CDR3 contains 17 residues. The chain's CDR3 is CASSQDLRGANNSPLHF. In DNA, the CDR3 is TGCGCCAGCAGCCAAGATCTGAGGGGCGCGAATAATTCACCCCTCCACTTT.

The chain carries TRBV29-1 and TRBJ1-2; TRBD1 aligns across 7 bases. In germline, CDR1 is SQVTM, CDR2 ANQGSEA. The CDR3 spans 15 residues. The trim removed 4 bases at V and 4 bases at J, leaving 12 bases unmatched. CDR3 sequence: CSVVPPGQRSYGYTF. Here the CDR3 DNA reads TGCAGCGTTGTTCCTCCGGGACAGAGATCCTATGGCTACACCTTC.

The chain combines TRBV11-2 with TRBJ1-6; D not resolved. Trimming pared 5 bases from V and 13 bases from J, leaving 15 bases between. The CDR3 consists of 13 residues. Germline CDR1 is SGHAT and CDR2 is FQNNGV. CDR3 amino acids: CASSRSINDPLHF. CDR3 nucleotide sequence: TGTGCCAGCAGCCGATCTATAAATGATCCCCTCCACTTT. Filled out from reference TRBV11-2 and TRBJ1-6, the complete variable domain reads EAGVAQSPRYKIIEKRQSVAFWCNPISGHATLYWYQQILGQGPKLLIQFQNNGVVDDSQLPKDRFSAERLKGVDSTLKIQPAKLEDSAVYLCASSRSINDPLHFGNGTRLTVT.

V gene TRBV5-8 combines with J gene TRBJ2-1, with 9 positions matching TRBD1. The CDR3 totals 17 residues. V lost 2 bases, J lost 7 bases, and 13 bases stayed unmatched. Germline CDR1 SGHTS, CDR2 YDEGEE. The DNA for the CDR3 is TGTGCCAGCAGCTTCGTTATACGGGGACAGGGAACTAATGAGCAGTTCTTC. Translating it yields CASSFVIRGQGTNEQFF.

Comment on this clonotype: One end of the junction fails to match germline, which may point to a read error. The CDR3: CARSFMTGGTDTQYF. CDR3 nucleotide sequence: TGTGCCCGCAGTTTTATGACAGGGGGCACAGATACGCAGTATTTT. This chain connects TRBV27 to TRBJ2-3; 8 bases are a match to TRBD1. Germline V gene data show CDR1 as MNHEY and CDR2 as SMNVEV (reference sequence). The CDR3 is 15 amino acids.

This clonotype was recorded a few times. The V gene is TRBV5-1, the J gene TRBJ2-1; TRBD1 is a possible D gene (6 bases). The CDR3 runs 15 residues. Germline V gene lookup returns CDR1 SGHRS and CDR2 YFSETQ. The V and J ends lost 7 bases and 8 bases respectively, with 22 bases between them. CDR3 bases: TGCGCCAGCGAACAGGGTCTGATGGGTATGGATGAGCAGTTCTTC. Amino acid sequence: CASEQGLMGMDEQFF.

The gene calls are TRBV20-1 and TRBJ1-6; TRBD1 agrees at 8 bases. Trimming cost V 0 bases and J 7 bases; bases outside gene matches: 8. CDR3 length: 16 amino acids. Germline values: CDR1 DFQATT, CDR2 SNEGSKA (reference sequence). The CDR3 sequence: CSARDVGTGSNSPLHF. CDR3 coding DNA: TGCAGTGCTAGAGATGTAGGGACAGGCAGCAATTCACCCCTCCACTTT.

The genes are TRBV7-2 and TRBJ2-1; the D gene is possibly TRBD1 (6 bases). CDR3 length equals 13 residues. V lost 4 bases and J 6 bases, leaving 10 bases between the germline ends. Per germline, CDR1 SGHTA and CDR2 FQGNSA. Written as DNA, the CDR3 is TGTGCCAGCAGCTCTCGGACAGCCAATGAGCAGTTCTTC. Its protein is CASSSRTANEQFF.